This passage covers 2 T cell receptor beta chains from one sample sequenced in a study of blood T cells in healthy people across ages. With a J-beta primer mix and a sample-barcoded 5' primer, a second PCR ran roughly 6 to 11 cycles. TCRdb called the 5' RACE reads again in MiXCR, with one record for every CDR3 protein. This repertoire shows 750,000 to 950,000 distinct CDR3 sequences, roughly 24% found once; its top ten account for approximately 2.9%. These records were also assigned to another study, of T cells of mothers and their children.

The sequencing input was blood. The receptors here all came from a boy aged 5-17 years in good health.

The chain combines TRBV12-3 or TRBV12-4 with TRBJ2-3; maybe TRBD1 (5 bases). The CDR3 is 15 amino acids. Trimming stripped 2 bases from V and 5 bases from J, with 14 bases between. The CDR3: CASSLRQLTGDTQYF. The CDR3, as DNA: TGTGCCAGCAGTTTAAGACAGCTCACCGGAGATACGCAGTATTTT.

This clonotype was seen a few times. The rearrangement joins TRBV5-1 to TRBJ2-5, with 10 bases fitting TRBD2. The J call may be incorrect, as the DNA end agrees better with TRBJ2-1. Germline V gene data show CDR1 as SGHRS and CDR2 as YFSETQ. This CDR3 has 15 amino acids. In DNA, the CDR3 is TGCGCCAGCAGCTTGGAGGTAGCGGGGGGACTTGAGCAGTTCTTC. This translates into CASSLEVAGGLEQFF.